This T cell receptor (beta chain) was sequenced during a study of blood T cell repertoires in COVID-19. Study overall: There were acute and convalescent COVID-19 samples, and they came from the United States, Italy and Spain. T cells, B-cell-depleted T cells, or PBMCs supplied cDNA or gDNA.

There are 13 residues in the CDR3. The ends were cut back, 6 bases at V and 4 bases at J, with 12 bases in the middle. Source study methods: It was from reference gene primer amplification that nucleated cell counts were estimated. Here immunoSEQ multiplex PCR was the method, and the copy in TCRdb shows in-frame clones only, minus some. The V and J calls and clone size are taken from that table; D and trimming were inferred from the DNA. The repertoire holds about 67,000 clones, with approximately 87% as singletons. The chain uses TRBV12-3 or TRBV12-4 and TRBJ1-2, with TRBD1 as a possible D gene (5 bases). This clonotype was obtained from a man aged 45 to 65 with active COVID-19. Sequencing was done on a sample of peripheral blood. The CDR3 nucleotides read TGTGCCAGCAGACTCAGGGAGGGCTATGGCTACACCTTC. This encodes CASRLREGYGYTF.